This T cell receptor (beta chain) was sequenced during a study of tumor-infiltrating lymphocytes in localized non-small cell lung cancer. Only in-frame clones appear in the TCRdb table, and some are missing; sequencing was by immunoSEQ multiplex PCR. The table records more than 7,500 clones, approximately 79% of them present only once. Germline V gives CDR1 SGHAT, CDR2 FQDESV (reference sequence). With 4 bases removed from V and 2 bases from J, the gap between germline ends came to 21 bases. The CDR3 has 17 residues. Worth noting for this clone: This same CDR3 is encoded by further DNA sequences in the sample.

Input material: lung tumor tissue. The receptor was derived from a human donor with non-small cell lung cancer. The chain couples TRBV11-1 to TRBJ2-7; a possible D gene is TRBD1 (6 bases). In nucleotides, the CDR3 is TGTGCCAGCAGCTCAGCCCGGCCAGTGAGGGGGACCTACGAGCAGTACTTC. This codes for CASSSARPVRGTYEQYF.